The 27 T cell receptor beta chains below all came from one sample that was sequenced in a study of blood T cell repertoires in COVID-19. Here immunoSEQ multiplex PCR was the method, and the copy in TCRdb shows in-frame clones only, minus some. The data hold approximately 170,000 clones, with approximately 84% observed a single time. Sequencing used peripheral blood. The receptors stem from a woman aged 80 or older with COVID-19, enrolled during active disease.

The chain uses TRBV7-9 and TRBJ2-5, with 10 bases that match TRBD2. The V gene end was trimmed by 1 base and the J gene end by 4 bases; junction bases not matched to a gene: 9. The CDR3 extends over 17 amino acids. CDR1 and CDR2 from the germline V gene are SEHNR and FQNEAQ (reference sequence). The CDR3 DNA reads TGTGCCAGCAGCTTAGACTTGAGCGGGGGGGCAGGAGAGACCCAGTACTTC. The encoded protein is CASSLDLSGGAGETQYF. Supplemented by reference TRBV7-9 and TRBJ2-5, the full variable domain reads DTGVSQNPRHKITKRGQNVTFRCDPISEHNRLYWYRQTLGQGPEFLTYFQNEAQLEKSRLLSDRFSAERPKGSFSTLEIQRTEQGDSAMYLCASSLDLSGGAGETQYFGPGTRLLVL.

The V and J genes are TRBV5-6 and TRBJ1-2; TRBD1 is a possible D gene (6 bases). This CDR3 has 14 amino acids. V lost 3 bases, J lost 5 bases, and 14 bases lay in between. From germline, CDR1 is SGHDT and CDR2 YYEEEE. The CDR3 DNA reads as TGTGCCAGCAGCTGGCAGGGGAGAGGGTATGGCTACACCTTC. Translating gives CASSWQGRGYGYTF. The entire variable domain, with the rest obtained from reference TRBV5-6 and TRBJ1-2, is as follows: DAGVTQSPTHLIKTRGQQVTLRCSPKSGHDTVSWYQQALGQGPQFIFQYYEEEERQRGNFPDRFSGHQFPNYSSELNVNALLLGDSALYLCASSWQGRGYGYTFGSGTRLTVV.

CDR3 bases: TGTGCCAGCAGTCGGGATGGGACATCTGGCTACACCTTC. As protein: CASSRDGTSGYTF. This chain links TRBV6-2 or TRBV6-3 with TRBJ1-2, with D possibly TRBD1 on 6 matching bases. The CDR3 extends over 13 amino acids. The V end was cut by 5 bases, the J end by 7 bases, with 14 bases between. Germline values: CDR1 MNHEY, CDR2 SVGEGT.

J is TRBJ1-4 and V is TRBV28, with D unclear. Germline V gives CDR1 MDHEN, CDR2 SYDVKM. V lost 6 bases and J lost 8, with 16 bases in between. CDR3 length equals 14 residues. DNA for the CDR3: TGTGCCAGCAGGCCTTCGGACGGGAGGGAAAAACTGTTTTTT. It is translated as CASRPSDGREKLFF.

The chain carries TRBV5-6 and TRBJ1-1; D perhaps matches TRBD1 (6 bases). CDR3 size: 14 residues. Germline values: CDR1 SGHDT, CDR2 YYEEEE. The V gene lost 4 bases and the J gene lost 3 bases, with 13 bases spanning the gap. DNA for the CDR3: TGTGCCAGCAGCCGGGGGGCAGGTTACACTGAAGCTTTCTTT. It translates to CASSRGAGYTEAFF.

DNA of the CDR3: TGCGCCAGCAGTGAGGTCGGCAGGAGCACAGATACGCAGTATTTT. This encodes CASSEVGRSTDTQYF. The chain uses TRBV10-1 and TRBJ2-3; D is unclear. V dropped 2 bases and J dropped 0 bases, with 9 bases sitting between them. Germline lookup yields CDR1 WNHNN and CDR2 SYGVQD (reference sequence). CDR3 length: 15 residues.

The rearrangement links TRBV2 to TRBJ1-6; D gene uncertain. Germline V gives CDR1 SNHLY, CDR2 FYNNEI. The CDR3 consists of 13 residues. Trimming removed 8 bases from V and 7 bases from J, with 12 bases in between. The CDR3 DNA follows: TGTGCCAGCCGGCCGGGTTGGAATTCACCCCTCCACTTT. It specifies CASRPGWNSPLHF.

The chain has TRBV7-2 and TRBJ1-1; no definite D call. Trimming took 1 base from V and 1 from J, leaving 10 bases between them. This CDR3 region has 15 residues. Germline values: CDR1 SGHTA, CDR2 FQGNSA. CDR3 residues: CASSLVGVKNTEAFF. The CDR3 DNA sequence: TGTGCCAGCAGCTTAGTCGGGGTAAAGAACACTGAAGCTTTCTTT.

V usage is TRBV7-3 and J usage is TRBJ1-6, with D possibly matching TRBD1 (6 bases). The germline V gene encodes CDR1 SGHTA and CDR2 FQGTGA. The CDR3 is made up of 13 amino acids. V was clipped by 5 bases and J by 9 bases, with 11 bases between them. This CDR3 reads CASSLTGFSPLHF. In DNA, the CDR3 is TGTGCCAGCAGCCTCACAGGGTTTTCACCCCTCCACTTT.

This clone was picked up a small number of times. The chain combines TRBV24-1 with TRBJ2-5; no reliable D call. The CDR3 sequence is 13 residues long. V was pared by 3 bases and J by 4 bases, with 8 bases between. From germline, CDR1 is KGHDR and CDR2 SFDVKD. The CDR3 loop reads CATSDPTRETQYF. The CDR3 DNA is TGTGCCACCAGTGATCCGACACGAGAGACCCAGTACTTC.

The chain links TRBV15 to TRBJ2-1, with 11 bases that match TRBD2. This CDR3 is 19 amino acids long. Germline loops: CDR1 LNHNV, CDR2 YYDKDF (reference sequence). V gave up 3 bases and J gave up 6 bases; unmatched junction bases: 16. CDR3: CATSSHPTTSSGRGNEQFF. CDR3 sequence (DNA): TGTGCCACCAGCAGCCATCCCACGACTAGTAGCGGGAGGGGCAATGAGCAGTTCTTC.

This chain joins TRBV19 and TRBJ2-3; 10 bases are a match to TRBD1. CDR1 and CDR2 from the germline V gene are LNHDA and SQIVND (reference sequence). The CDR3 consists of 16 residues. V shed 3 bases and J 6 bases; nucleotides not matched to a gene: 9. CDR3 sequence reads: CASSMGGTGEADTQYF. The CDR3 DNA reads TGTGCCAGTAGTATGGGGGGGACAGGGGAGGCGGATACGCAGTATTTT. The full variable domain, rest sourced from reference TRBV19 and TRBJ2-3, is DGGITQSPKYLFRKEGQNVTLSCEQNLNHDAMYWYRQDPGQGLRLIYYSQIVNDFQKGDIAEGYSVSREKKESFPLTVTSAQKNPTAFYLCASSMGGTGEADTQYFGPGTRLTVL.

This clone has only a few counts. The rearrangement uses TRBV9 and TRBJ1-2; D unresolved. Trimming cost V 0 bases and J 7 bases, with 13 bases left between them. CDR3 length: 14 residues. Germline V gives CDR1 SGDLS, CDR2 YYNGEE. CDR3 amino acids: CASSVGTGSAGYTF. In nucleotides, the CDR3 is TGTGCCAGCAGCGTAGGAACGGGTTCCGCTGGCTACACCTTC.

The chain has TRBV30 and TRBJ2-7; TRBD2 matches 14 bases. The junction had 15 bases not matched to a gene; V was cut back by 8 bases and J by 6 bases. Germline CDR1 reads GTSNPN; CDR2 reads SVGIG (reference sequence). The CDR3 spans 16 residues. The DNA of the CDR3 is TGTGCCGGAGGGACTAGCGGGAGTGCCGGTCTACGCGAGCAGTACTTC. It codes for CAGGTSGSAGLREQYF.

V usage is TRBV19 and J usage is TRBJ1-1; tentative D call: TRBD1 (5 bases). V lost 4 bases and J lost 1, with 16 bases in between. There are 16 residues in the CDR3. The germline V gene has CDR1 LNHDA and CDR2 SQIVND (reference sequence). The CDR3 DNA reads as TGTGCCAGTAGTACTGGGGGGTCACGGGGGAACACTGAAGCTTTCTTT. Residues: CASSTGGSRGNTEAFF. Together with reference TRBV19 and TRBJ1-1, the CDR3 gives the full variable domain: DGGITQSPKYLFRKEGQNVTLSCEQNLNHDAMYWYRQDPGQGLRLIYYSQIVNDFQKGDIAEGYSVSREKKESFPLTVTSAQKNPTAFYLCASSTGGSRGNTEAFFGQGTRLTVV.

The chain couples TRBV7-9 to TRBJ1-1, with 7 bases fitting TRBD1. The CDR3 totals 13 residues. Germline lookup yields CDR1 SEHNR and CDR2 FQNEAQ (reference sequence). V gave up 5 bases and J gave up 4 bases; unmatched junction bases: 4. CDR3 nucleotide sequence: TGTGCCAGCAGCCCCAGACAGGGCACTGAAGCTTTCTTT. As protein: CASSPRQGTEAFF.

The rearrangement joins TRBV19 to TRBJ2-3; 9 nucleotides align to TRBD1. Germline V gene data show CDR1 as LNHDA and CDR2 as SQIVND (reference sequence). CDR3 length equals 14 residues. Trimming cost V 5 bases and J 6 bases; bases outside gene matches: 6. The CDR3 coding sequence is TGTGCCAGTAGTCCCGGGGACAGGGTCGATACGCAGTATTTT. It codes for CASSPGDRVDTQYF.

The chain couples TRBV7-9 to TRBJ2-7, with TRBD2 matching 8 bases. The germline gives CDR1 SEHNR, CDR2 FQNEAQ (reference sequence). With V trimmed by 4 bases and J by 1 base, 12 bases remained unmatched. There are 17 residues in the CDR3. The CDR3 DNA reads as TGTGCCAGCAGCTCCTACGGTGGGACTAGACGTTCCTACGAGCAGTACTTC. Translating it yields CASSSYGGTRRSYEQYF.

This clone was counted a few times. The chain has TRBV19 and TRBJ1-3; D is perhaps TRBD1 (6 bases). CDR1 is LNHDA and CDR2 is SQIVND in the germline V gene (reference sequence). CDR3 length equals 14 residues. V lost 5 bases and J lost 2, with 10 bases in between. The CDR3 DNA follows: TGTGCCAGTAGTTTCAGGGGAGCTGGAAACACCATATATTTT. This sequence encodes CASSFRGAGNTIYF.

CDR3 nucleotide sequence: TGTGCCAGCAGTAAAACAGGGTACGAGCAGTACTTC. Protein sequence: CASSKTGYEQYF. This rearrangement joins TRBV27 to TRBJ2-7, with a possible D match to TRBD1 (6 bases). Between the trimmed V and J ends, which lost 5 bases and 4 bases, there was a span of 9 bases. CDR1 is MNHEY, CDR2 SMNVEV, per germline (reference sequence). The CDR3 spans 12 residues.

The gene calls are TRBV5-6 and TRBJ2-7, with 7 bases fitting TRBD2. Unmatched junction bases numbered 12, after V lost 4 bases and J lost 5 bases. The CDR3 has 15 amino acids. The germline V gene encodes CDR1 SGHDT and CDR2 YYEEEE. CDR3 region: CASSRLSGVDHEQYF. As DNA, the CDR3 is TGTGCCAGCAGCCGGCTCAGCGGGGTAGACCACGAGCAGTACTTC.

This clone occurred once. V usage is TRBV24-1 and J usage is TRBJ2-2; 10 bases line up with TRBD1. The germline gives CDR1 KGHDR, CDR2 SFDVKD. With 10 bases clipped from V and 5 bases from J, the junction kept 9 bases outside the gene matches. CDR3 length equals 15 residues. In DNA form, the CDR3 reads TGTGCCACGGACGCCGGGACAGGGGTGACCGGGGAGCTGTTTTTT. It specifies CATDAGTGVTGELFF.

The rearrangement joins TRBV5-1 to TRBJ1-2; 7 bases agree with TRBD1. The CDR3 has 14 residues. Germline assignment: CDR1 SGHRS and CDR2 YFSETQ. The V and J ends lost 4 bases and 4 bases, in that order; junction bases with no gene match: 7. DNA of the CDR3: TGCGCCAGCAGCCGGGGACAGAAGGGCTATGGCTACACCTTC. It is translated as CASSRGQKGYGYTF.

The gene calls are TRBV11-2 and TRBJ2-7; 10 bases are a match to TRBD2. The CDR3 sequence is 15 residues long. Trimming took 5 bases from V and 5 from J; bases not matched to a gene: 9. Germline CDR1 SGHAT, CDR2 FQNNGV. The CDR3 loop reads CASSPRGTSVDEQYF. CDR3 DNA sequence: TGTGCCAGCAGCCCCAGGGGGACTAGCGTGGACGAGCAGTACTTC.

The genes are TRBV30 and TRBJ2-3; 8 positions match TRBD1. Germline V gene sequence: CDR1 GTSNPN, CDR2 SVGIG (reference sequence). V lost 0 bases and J lost 1; bases outside the gene matches: 6. This CDR3 region has 16 residues. The CDR3: CAWSVRTGSGTDTQYF. The CDR3 region has the DNA TGTGCCTGGAGTGTACGGACAGGGAGTGGCACAGATACGCAGTATTTT.

The chain uses TRBV6-6 and TRBJ1-2; possibly TRBD1 for D (6 bases). Germline assignment: CDR1 MNHNY and CDR2 SVGAGI (reference sequence). There are 13 residues in the CDR3. Trimming stripped 6 bases from V and 5 bases from J, with 13 bases between. The CDR3 here is CASSPQGRYGYTF. In nucleotides, the CDR3 is TGTGCCAGCAGCCCACAGGGCCGGTATGGCTACACCTTC.

The CDR3 spells CASSSTGNTEAFF. The CDR3 region has the DNA TGTGCCAGCAGTTCCACAGGGAACACTGAAGCTTTCTTT. This chain joins TRBV27 and TRBJ1-1; a possible D gene is TRBD1 (5 bases). This CDR3 comprises 13 residues. The ends were cut back, 4 bases at V and 1 base at J, with 7 bases in the middle. CDR1 is MNHEY, CDR2 SMNVEV, per germline (reference sequence).